A selection of T cell receptor beta chains follows, all from one sample in a study of regulatory and conventional T cells in RAG deficiency. The assay was immunoSEQ multiplex PCR, and TCRdb's table has in-frame clones only and misses some. The data contain about 46,000 clones, about nine tenths of them singletons. These records were also assigned to another study, of regulatory T cells.

Sequences were obtained from CD4+ effector T cells sorted from blood. The receptor source for this set is a human donor in good health. CDR3s leave out the opening cysteine and the closing phenylalanine or tryptophan. The order of the fields is V gene, J gene, CDR3 protein.

V gene: TRBV19
J gene: TRBJ1-1
CDR3 protein: ASSLNPFRLSKGYTEAF

V gene: TRBV11-3
J gene: TRBJ2-2
CDR3 protein: ASSFSYANTGELF

V gene: TRBV15
J gene: TRBJ2-2
CDR3 protein: ATSRDLALNTGELF

V gene: TRBV5-5
J gene: TRBJ1-3
CDR3 protein: ASSLSQFDRFDTIY

V gene: TRBV19
J gene: TRBJ1-2
CDR3 protein: ASSTGQGHYGYT

V gene: TRBV7-2
J gene: TRBJ1-1
CDR3 protein: ASSSGQLNTEAF

V gene: TRBV7-6
J gene: TRBJ2-2
CDR3 protein: ASSLEARTGGSTGELF

V gene: TRBV6-5
J gene: TRBJ1-1
CDR3 protein: ASSYSWQTNTEAF

V gene: TRBV29-1
J gene: TRBJ1-5
CDR3 protein: SVGPGAAEPQH

V gene: TRBV30
J gene: TRBJ1-1
CDR3 protein: AWSPTPAVNTEAF

V gene: TRBV6-1
J gene: TRBJ1-6
CDR3 protein: ASSGRGSSYNSPLH

V gene: TRBV6-5
J gene: TRBJ1-1
CDR3 protein: ASSSNTEAF

V gene: TRBV9
J gene: TRBJ2-5
CDR3 protein: ASSPRPGLAEETQY

V gene: TRBV28
J gene: TRBJ2-1
CDR3 protein: ASSLAGGRNNEQF

V gene: TRBV29-1
J gene: TRBJ2-5
CDR3 protein: TASGGGGGTQY

V gene: TRBV5-1
J gene: TRBJ2-5
CDR3 protein: ASSRDSFQETQY

V gene: TRBV18
J gene: TRBJ2-7
CDR3 protein: ASSSQGHEQY

V gene: TRBV18
J gene: TRBJ2-5
CDR3 protein: ASSHTGFQETQY

V gene: TRBV11-1
J gene: TRBJ1-3
CDR3 protein: ASSLRALGESGNTIY

V gene: TRBV27
J gene: TRBJ2-3
CDR3 protein: ASSLSGGSHSDTQY

V gene: TRBV6-9
J gene: TRBJ1-5
CDR3 protein: ASRSGTGRPQH

V gene: TRBV7-9
J gene: TRBJ2-7
CDR3 protein: ASSLWGQGYEQY

V gene: TRBV5-4
J gene: TRBJ2-1
CDR3 protein: ASTPLAGRIHNEQF

V gene: TRBV27
J gene: TRBJ1-1
CDR3 protein: ASSFRGNTEAF